This T cell receptor beta chain was found in a study of blood T cell repertoires in COVID-19. Overall study: Acute and convalescent COVID-19 specimens originated in the United States, Italy and Spain. PBMCs, B-cell-depleted T cells, or T cells were the source of the cDNA or gDNA that made up the material.

Original data processing: The assay estimated nucleated cells by amplifying reference gene primers. Method: immunoSEQ multiplex PCR; TCRdb's copy keeps in-frame clones and lacks some. D and trimming were read from the DNA, whereas the V and J calls and clone size are those reported in that table. The sample records about 280,000 clones, over 75% being singletons. Germline V gene lookup returns CDR1 SGHRS and CDR2 YFSETQ. This CDR3 is 16 amino acids long. J lost 3 bases, V lost 1 base, and 9 bases had no gene match. Sequenced input: peripheral blood. V and J are TRBV5-1 and TRBJ1-1, with 7 bases identical to TRBD1. The receptor's source is a man aged 45-65 years with active or convalescent COVID-19. The CDR3, as DNA: TGCGCCAGCAGCTTGAGGCCCTGGGACAGTTACACTGAAGCTTTCTTT. The encoded protein is CASSLRPWDSYTEAFF.